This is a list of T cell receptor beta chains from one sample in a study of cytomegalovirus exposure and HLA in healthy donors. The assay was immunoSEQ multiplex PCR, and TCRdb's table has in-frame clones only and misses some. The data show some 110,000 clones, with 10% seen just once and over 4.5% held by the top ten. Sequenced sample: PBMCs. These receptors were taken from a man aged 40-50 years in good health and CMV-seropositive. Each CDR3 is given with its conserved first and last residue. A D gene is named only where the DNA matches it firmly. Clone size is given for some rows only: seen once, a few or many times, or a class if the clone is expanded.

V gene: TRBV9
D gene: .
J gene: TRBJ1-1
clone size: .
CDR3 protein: CASSVGQSAGAEAFF
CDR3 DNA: TGTGCCAGCAGCGTAGGTCAGTCGGCGGGCGCTGAAGCTTTCTTT

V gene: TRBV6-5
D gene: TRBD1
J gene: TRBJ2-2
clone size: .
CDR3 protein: CASSTGVENTGELFF
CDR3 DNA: TGTGCCAGCAGTACAGGGGTGGAGAACACCGGGGAGCTGTTTTTT

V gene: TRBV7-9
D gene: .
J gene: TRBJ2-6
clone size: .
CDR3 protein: CASSPQGSGANVLTF
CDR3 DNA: TGTGCCAGCAGCCCCCAGGGCTCTGGGGCCAACGTCCTGACTTTC

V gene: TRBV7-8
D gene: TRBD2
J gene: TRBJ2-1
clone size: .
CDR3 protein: CASSRPRDRSGLADYNEQFF
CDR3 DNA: TGTGCCAGCAGCCGTCCTCGGGACAGGTCGGGACTAGCGGACTACAATGAGCAGTTCTTC

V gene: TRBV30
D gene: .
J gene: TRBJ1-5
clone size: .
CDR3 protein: CAWSVAQSPQHF
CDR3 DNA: TGTGCCTGGAGTGTTGCTCAGTCGCCCCAGCATTTT

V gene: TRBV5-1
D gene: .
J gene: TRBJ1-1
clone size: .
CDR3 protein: CASSSAPGQGHPGAEAFF
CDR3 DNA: TGCGCCAGCAGCTCCGCCCCGGGGCAGGGGCACCCGGGCGCTGAAGCTTTCTTT

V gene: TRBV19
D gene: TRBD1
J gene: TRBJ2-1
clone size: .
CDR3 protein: CASSRDSHNEQFF
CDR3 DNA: TGTGCCAGTAGTAGGGACAGCCACAATGAGCAGTTCTTC

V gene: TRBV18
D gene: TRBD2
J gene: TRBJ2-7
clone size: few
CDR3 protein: CASSHQPTSGRDYEQYF
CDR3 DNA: TGTGCCAGCTCCCACCAACCAACTAGCGGGAGAGACTACGAGCAGTACTTC

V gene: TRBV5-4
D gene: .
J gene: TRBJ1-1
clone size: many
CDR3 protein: CASSFSGEEAFF
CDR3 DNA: TGTGCCAGCAGCTTTTCAGGGGAAGAGGCTTTCTTT

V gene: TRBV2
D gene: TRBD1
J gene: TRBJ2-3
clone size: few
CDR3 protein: CASRKQGADTQYF
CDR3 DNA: TGTGCCAGCAGGAAACAGGGGGCGGATACGCAGTATTTT

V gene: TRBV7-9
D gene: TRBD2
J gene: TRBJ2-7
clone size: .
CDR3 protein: CASSLGLAGGTSYEQYF
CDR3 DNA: TGTGCCAGCAGCCTGGGACTAGCGGGAGGAACCTCCTACGAGCAGTACTTC

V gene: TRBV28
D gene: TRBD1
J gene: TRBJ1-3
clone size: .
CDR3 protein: CASRTTGSGNTIYF
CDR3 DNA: TGTGCCAGCAGGACGACAGGGTCTGGAAACACCATATATTTT

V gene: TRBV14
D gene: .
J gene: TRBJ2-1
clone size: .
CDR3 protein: CASSQAIGATNEQFF
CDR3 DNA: TGTGCCAGCAGCCAAGCCATCGGAGCTACCAATGAGCAGTTCTTC

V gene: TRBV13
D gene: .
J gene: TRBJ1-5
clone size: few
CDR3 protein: CASSLGGGEGPQHF
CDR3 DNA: TGTGCCAGCAGCTTAGGCGGCGGGGAGGGGCCCCAGCATTTT

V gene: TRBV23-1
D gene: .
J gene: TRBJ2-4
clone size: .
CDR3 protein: CASSAGRAKNIQYF
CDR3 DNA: TGCGCCAGCAGTGCTGGCAGGGCCAAAAACATTCAGTACTTC

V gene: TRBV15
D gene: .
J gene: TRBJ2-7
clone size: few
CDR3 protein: CATSRDRVGQSEQYF
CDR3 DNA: TGTGCCACCAGCAGAGATAGGGTGGGGCAGTCCGAGCAGTACTTC

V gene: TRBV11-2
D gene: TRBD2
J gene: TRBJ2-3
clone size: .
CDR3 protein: CASSWTSGNGVADTQYF
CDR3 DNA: TGTGCCAGCAGCTGGACTAGCGGGAACGGAGTTGCAGATACGCAGTATTTT

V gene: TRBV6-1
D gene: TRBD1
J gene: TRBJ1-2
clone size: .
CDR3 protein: CASSGPGQGRGYTF
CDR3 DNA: TGTGCCAGCAGTGGCCCAGGACAGGGTCGTGGCTACACCTTC

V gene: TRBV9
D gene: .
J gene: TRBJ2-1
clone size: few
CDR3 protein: CASSGSGVVAPWDEQFF
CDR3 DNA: TGTGCCAGCAGCGGATCGGGGGTCGTGGCCCCGTGGGATGAGCAGTTCTTC

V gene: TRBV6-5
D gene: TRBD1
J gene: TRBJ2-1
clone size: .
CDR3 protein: CASSLTGSPYNEQFF
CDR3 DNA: TGTGCCAGCAGTTTGACAGGGAGCCCCTACAATGAGCAGTTCTTC

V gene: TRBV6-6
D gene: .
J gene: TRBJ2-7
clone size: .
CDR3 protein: CASSIQGSYEQYF
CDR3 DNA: TGTGCCAGCAGCATACAGGGATCCTACGAGCAGTACTTC

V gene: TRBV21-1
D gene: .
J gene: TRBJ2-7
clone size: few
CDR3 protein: CASSHRDSYEQYF
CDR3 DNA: TGTGCCAGCAGCCACAGGGACTCCTACGAGCAGTACTTC

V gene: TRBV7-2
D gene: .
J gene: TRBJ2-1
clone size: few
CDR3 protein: CASSLAAGQYNEQFF
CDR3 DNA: TGTGCCAGCAGCTTAGCGGCAGGCCAGTACAATGAGCAGTTCTTC

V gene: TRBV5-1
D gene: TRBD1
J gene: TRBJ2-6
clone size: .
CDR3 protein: CASSLDGRGLGANVLTF
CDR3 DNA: TGCGCCAGCAGCTTGGACGGCAGGGGGCTTGGGGCCAACGTCCTGACTTTC

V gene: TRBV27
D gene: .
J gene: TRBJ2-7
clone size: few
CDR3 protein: CASRQGVYEQYF
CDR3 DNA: TGTGCCAGCAGACAGGGTGTCTACGAGCAGTACTTC

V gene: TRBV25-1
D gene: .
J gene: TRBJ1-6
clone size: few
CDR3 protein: CASRKGQQNSPLHF
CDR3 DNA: TGTGCCAGCCGAAAAGGACAGCAGAATTCACCCCTCCACTTT

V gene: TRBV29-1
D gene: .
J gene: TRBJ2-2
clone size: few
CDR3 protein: CSSGESVTGELFF
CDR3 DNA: TGCAGCTCGGGGGAGAGTGTCACCGGGGAGCTGTTTTTT

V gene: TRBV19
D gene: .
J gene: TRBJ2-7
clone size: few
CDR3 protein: CASALGTRRWEQYF
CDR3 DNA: TGTGCCAGTGCGCTAGGGACTCGGCGATGGGAGCAGTACTTC

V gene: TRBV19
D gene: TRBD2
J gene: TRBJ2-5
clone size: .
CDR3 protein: CASSLRSGGQETQYF
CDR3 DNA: TGTGCCAGTAGTCTCAGGAGCGGGGGGCAAGAGACCCAGTACTTC

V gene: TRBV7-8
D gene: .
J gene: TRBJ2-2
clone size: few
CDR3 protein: CASIPLGGGELFF
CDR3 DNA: TGTGCCAGCATCCCCCTTGGAGGCGGGGAGCTGTTTTTT

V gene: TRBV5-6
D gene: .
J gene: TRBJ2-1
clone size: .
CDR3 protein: CASTKGGNLRDNEQFF
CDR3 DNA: TGTGCCAGCACTAAGGGGGGGAATTTACGAGACAATGAGCAGTTCTTC

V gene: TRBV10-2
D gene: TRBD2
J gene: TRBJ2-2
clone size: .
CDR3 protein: CASSGPGGSYTGELFF
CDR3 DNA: TGCGCCAGCAGCGGCCCTGGCGGGAGTTACACCGGGGAGCTGTTTTTT

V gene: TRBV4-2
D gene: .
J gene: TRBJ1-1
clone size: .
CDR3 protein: CASSQDQGYTEAFF
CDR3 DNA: TGTGCCAGCAGCCAAGATCAGGGGTACACTGAAGCTTTCTTT

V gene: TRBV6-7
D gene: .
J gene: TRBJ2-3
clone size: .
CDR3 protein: CASSGTGFRDTQYF
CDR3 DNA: TGTGCCAGCAGTGGCACAGGTTTCCGGGATACGCAGTATTTT

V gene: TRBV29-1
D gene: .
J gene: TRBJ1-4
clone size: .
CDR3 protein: CSARGSYNEKLFF
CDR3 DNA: TGCAGCGCCCGAGGCAGCTATAATGAAAAACTGTTTTTT

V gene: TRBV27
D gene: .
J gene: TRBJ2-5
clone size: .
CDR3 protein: CASSASSLETQYF
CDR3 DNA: TGTGCCAGCAGTGCGTCTAGCTTGGAGACCCAGTACTTC

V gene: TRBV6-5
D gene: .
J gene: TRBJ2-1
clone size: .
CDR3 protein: CASKEGGDPYNEQFF
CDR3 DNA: TGTGCCAGCAAGGAGGGAGGAGACCCCTACAATGAGCAGTTCTTC

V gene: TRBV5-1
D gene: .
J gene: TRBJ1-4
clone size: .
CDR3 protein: CASSPEAGDIGEKLFF
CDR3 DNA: TGCGCCAGCAGCCCCGAGGCAGGGGATATCGGTGAAAAACTGTTTTTT

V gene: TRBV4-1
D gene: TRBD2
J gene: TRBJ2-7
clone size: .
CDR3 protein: CASSRPASGTYEQYF
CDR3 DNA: TGCGCCAGCAGCCGACCCGCTAGCGGGACCTACGAGCAGTACTTC

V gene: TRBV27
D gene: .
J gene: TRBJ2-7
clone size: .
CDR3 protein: CASSPLSVRSSTEQYF
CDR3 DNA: TGTGCCAGCAGTCCCCTCAGTGTGCGGTCCTCTACGGAGCAGTACTTC

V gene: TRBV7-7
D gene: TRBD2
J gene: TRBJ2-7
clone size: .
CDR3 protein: CASSPAAGGYEQYF
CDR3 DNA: TGTGCTAGCAGCCCAGCGGCGGGGGGCTACGAGCAGTACTTC

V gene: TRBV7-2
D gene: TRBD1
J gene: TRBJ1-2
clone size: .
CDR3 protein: CASSLGTVNYGYTF
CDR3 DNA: TGTGCCAGCAGCCTAGGGACAGTTAACTATGGCTACACCTTC

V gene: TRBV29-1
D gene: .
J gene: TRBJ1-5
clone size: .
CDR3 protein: CSVASRGQPQHF
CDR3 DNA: TGCAGCGTTGCGAGTAGGGGTCAGCCCCAGCATTTT

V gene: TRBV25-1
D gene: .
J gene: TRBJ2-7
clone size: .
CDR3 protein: CASTQGGLSYEQYF
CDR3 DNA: TGTGCCAGCACCCAGGGAGGCTTATCCTACGAGCAGTACTTC

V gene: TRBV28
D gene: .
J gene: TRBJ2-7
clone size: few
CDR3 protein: CASSPTGGGAYEQYF
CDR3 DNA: TGTGCCAGCAGTCCGACCGGAGGTGGGGCCTACGAGCAGTACTTC

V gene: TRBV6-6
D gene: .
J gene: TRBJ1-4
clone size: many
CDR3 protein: CASSYFSDGPGGKLFF
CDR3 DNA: TGTGCCAGCAGTTACTTCTCGGACGGCCCCGGGGGAAAACTGTTTTTT

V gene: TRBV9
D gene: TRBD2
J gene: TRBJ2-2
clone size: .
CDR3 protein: CASSIQISGTSGRFPGELFF
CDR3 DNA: TGTGCCAGCAGCATACAGATAAGCGGGACTAGCGGGAGATTTCCCGGGGAGCTGTTTTTT

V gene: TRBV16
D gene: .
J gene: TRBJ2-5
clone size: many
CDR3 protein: CASSQSGETQYF
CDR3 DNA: TGTGCCAGCAGCCAATCCGGGGAGACCCAGTACTTC

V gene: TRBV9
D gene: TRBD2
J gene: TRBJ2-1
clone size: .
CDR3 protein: CASSAGLAGGNEQFF
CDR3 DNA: TGTGCCAGCAGCGCCGGACTAGCGGGAGGCAATGAGCAGTTCTTC